Listed below are T cell receptor beta chains from one sample, sequenced in a study of cytomegalovirus exposure and HLA in healthy donors. The table came from immunoSEQ multiplex PCR; TCRdb's copy has only in-frame clones and leaves some out. This table holds about 110,000 clones, about 74% found once. The sample taken for sequencing was PBMCs. The origin of the receptors is a woman aged 40-49 years in good health and CMV-seropositive. The CDR3 runs from the conserved cysteine through the conserved F or W. The D gene is left open where the match is weak. Only part of the rows carry a size: once, few, many, or a class if the clone is expanded.

v_call,j_call,d_call,clone_size,cdr3_nt,cdr3_aa
TRBV5-1,TRBJ2-2,TRBD1,.,TGCGCCAGCAGCTTGGGACCGGGACAGGGCGACACCGGGGAGCTGTTTTTT,CASSLGPGQGDTGELFF
TRBV13,TRBJ2-2,.,few,TGTGCCAGCAGCTTAGGGTTCGTTGGGGGCTCGAACACCGGGGAGCTGTTTTTT,CASSLGFVGGSNTGELFF
TRBV6-1,TRBJ1-1,.,.,TGTGCCAGCAGTCTTAAGAGGGGGGGAGACACTGAAGCTTTCTTT,CASSLKRGGDTEAFF
TRBV2,TRBJ1-6,.,.,TGTGCCAGCAGGCTGTGGGGGGTAGGATCACCCCTCCACTTT,CASRLWGVGSPLHF
TRBV6-1,TRBJ1-5,.,.,TGTGCCAGCAGTGACCTCCAGGGTCAGCCCCGGCATTTT,CASSDLQGQPRHF
TRBV7-2,TRBJ2-5,.,.,TGTGCCAGCAGCCGGTCCCACCAAGAGACCCAGTACTTC,CASSRSHQETQYF
TRBV5-1,TRBJ2-1,TRBD2,.,TGCGCCAGCAGCGGGGAGGGATACAATGAGCAGTTCTTC,CASSGEGYNEQFF
TRBV6-1,TRBJ1-3,TRBD1,.,TGTGCCAGCAGCTTCAACAGGGGACCTGGAAACACCATATATTTT,CASSFNRGPGNTIYF
TRBV5-1,TRBJ2-7,.,.,TGCGCCAGCAGCTTCCTTGCGGGGAGCTCCTACGAGCAGTACTTC,CASSFLAGSSYEQYF
TRBV6-5,TRBJ1-2,.,.,TGTGCCAGCAGTCAAACAGGGCTGCTGGGTGGCTACACCTTC,CASSQTGLLGGYTF
TRBV5-4,TRBJ2-2,.,.,TGTGCCAGCAGCCGGCCGACTCGTCAGGGGAACACCGGGGAGCTGTTTTTT,CASSRPTRQGNTGELFF
TRBV4-2,TRBJ1-5,.,.,TGTGCCAGCAGCCAAGAGGCGCTAGCCCGAGGGCCCCAGCATTTT,CASSQEALARGPQHF
TRBV30,TRBJ1-2,.,.,TGTGCCTGGGAGTCTCCCGGTTTCTATGGCTACACCTTC,CAWESPGFYGYTF
TRBV14,TRBJ1-1,.,.,TGTGCCAGCAGCCCCTCTCTGAACACTGAAGCTTTCTTT,CASSPSLNTEAFF
TRBV20-1,TRBJ1-1,.,.,TGCAGTGCTAGGTATTACACTGAAGCTTTCTTT,CSARYYTEAFF
TRBV6-5,TRBJ1-4,.,.,TGTGCCAGCAGTTACAGGGGCGGTAATGAAAAACTGTTTTTT,CASSYRGGNEKLFF
TRBV27,TRBJ1-1,.,.,TGTGCCAGCAGTCTTGTCAGGGATCACACTGAAGCTTTCTTT,CASSLVRDHTEAFF
TRBV9,TRBJ2-2,TRBD2,.,TGTGCCAGCAGCGCCCTAGCGGTAGGAGGCGGGGAGCTGTTTTTT,CASSALAVGGGELFF
TRBV19,TRBJ2-1,TRBD1,.,TGTGCCAGTAAGACGACAGGGGCCGATGAGCAGTTCTTC,CASKTTGADEQFF
TRBV7-2,TRBJ1-2,TRBD1,.,TGTGCCAGCAGCAGGGGGCCCTCCTATGGCTACACCTTC,CASSRGPSYGYTF
TRBV2,TRBJ1-4,.,.,TGTGCCAGCAGACAGGGACGGTATGAAAAACTGTTTTTT,CASRQGRYEKLFF
TRBV15,TRBJ1-1,.,.,TGTGCCACCAGCGTAACTCCTAGGGGAAGGACTGAAGCTTTCTTT,CATSVTPRGRTEAFF
TRBV18,TRBJ1-1,TRBD1,.,TGTGCCAGCTTAACTAAACCGGGACAGGGGTGGAAAGCTTTCTTT,CASLTKPGQGWKAFF
TRBV5-1,TRBJ2-3,TRBD2,once,TGCGCCAGCAGCTTGATTTCGGGGGGGACAGATACGCAGTATTTT,CASSLISGGTDTQYF
TRBV5-8,TRBJ2-4,.,.,TGTGCCAGCAGACCCGGGGGGCTAGCCAAAAACATTCAGTACTTC,CASRPGGLAKNIQYF
TRBV19,TRBJ2-7,TRBD1,once,TGTGCCAGTAGTATAGGACAGGGCGACTACGAGCAGTACTTC,CASSIGQGDYEQYF
TRBV5-1,TRBJ1-1,.,.,TGCGCCAGCAGCTTGGGTCGGGTGGGTGAAGCTTTCTTT,CASSLGRVGEAFF
TRBV4-1,TRBJ2-7,TRBD1,.,TGCGCCAGCAGCCTAGGGACCACAGGGGGCTACGAGCAGTACTTC,CASSLGTTGGYEQYF